Each of the 21 T cell receptor beta chains below was sequenced from the same sample in a study of human T cells and chemical hapten exposure. TCRdb re-derived calls from the RACE reads in MiXCR, one entry per CDR3 protein. The repertoire holds about 380,000 distinct CDR3 sequences, around 4.8% seen once, with under 3% in the top ten. Stated time point: patch test 1, 2 weeks after DPC sensitization. Described treatment: therapeutic diphenylcyclopropenone sensitization with weekly scalp DPC. The material was whole blood, obtained in connection with sensitization to the hapten diphenylcyclopropenone (DPC). These TCRs come from a woman between 50 and 59 years old with alopecia areata. Some clones in this sample may be carry-over from other donors' samples.

A note on this clonotype: This sequence may be a read error, since a much larger clone differs from it by one base. This rearrangement joins TRBV9 to TRBJ2-1; 11 nucleotides align to TRBD1. V shed 3 bases, J shed 4 bases, and the junction held 6 bases outside the gene matches. The CDR3 runs to 16 residues. CDR1 is SGDLS, CDR2 YYNGEE, per germline. As DNA, the CDR3 is TGTGCCAGCAGCGCTACCGGGACAGGGGGGTACAATGAGCAGTTCTTC. Amino acids: CASSATGTGGYNEQFF.

This clonotype was seen a handful of times. This sequence joins TRBV5-1 and TRBJ1-1; maybe TRBD1 (5 bases). CDR3 length: 15 residues. V was cut by 1 base and J by 1 base, with 11 bases left in between. Germline V CDR1 and CDR2: SGHRS, YFSETQ. CDR3 amino acids: CASSLYGRENTEAFF. The CDR3 bases are TGCGCCAGCAGCTTGTACGGCAGGGAGAACACTGAAGCTTTCTTT. Drawing the rest from reference TRBV5-1 and TRBJ1-1, the complete variable domain is KAGVTQTPRYLIKTRGQQVTLSCSPISGHRSVSWYQQTPGQGLQFLFEYFSETQRNKGNFPGRFSGRQFSNSRSEMNVSTLELGDSALYLCASSLYGRENTEAFFGQGTRLTVV.

The V call is TRBV20-1, the J call TRBJ1-1, with TRBD1 identical over 9 bases. The V gene end was trimmed by 1 base and the J gene end by 8 bases; junction bases not matched to a gene: 11. This CDR3 is 15 amino acids long. CDR1 and CDR2 (germline): DFQATT, SNEGSKA (reference sequence). The chain's CDR3 is CSARGSGTGRSEAFF. In nucleotides, the CDR3 is TGCAGTGCTAGAGGCTCCGGGACAGGGCGTTCCGAAGCTTTCTTT.

The chain joins TRBV7-9 to TRBJ2-1; maybe TRBD2 (5 bases). Trimming cost V 6 bases and J 7 bases, with 16 bases left between them. CDR1 SEHNR and CDR2 FQNEAQ come from the germline V gene (reference sequence). The CDR3 runs 14 residues. The CDR3 loop is CASSIVRGKNEQFF. CDR3 sequence (DNA): TGTGCCAGCAGTATAGTACGAGGGAAGAATGAGCAGTTCTTC.

This clonotype was seen at least ten times. This chain links TRBV30 with TRBJ1-6; D is unclear. Germline V gene data show CDR1 as GTSNPN and CDR2 as SVGIG (reference sequence). V dropped 0 bases and J dropped 4 bases, with 7 bases sitting between them. The CDR3 spans 14 residues. The CDR3 nucleotides are TGTGCCTGGAGTGTGGATACGTATAATTCACCCCTCCACTTT. Amino acids: CAWSVDTYNSPLHF.

V usage is TRBV2 and J usage is TRBJ2-7; D may be TRBD2 (5 bases). Germline-derived CDR1 and CDR2 are SNHLY and FYNNEI. V shed 3 bases and J shed 6 bases, with 18 bases lying between them. The CDR3 loop spans 15 amino acids. The CDR3 loop is CASSDSRGTWSEQYF. The CDR3 DNA reads as TGTGCCAGCAGTGACAGCCGGGGAACCTGGAGCGAGCAGTACTTC.

In its sample, this clonotype was seen a few times. This chain connects TRBV5-1 to TRBJ1-1; maybe TRBD1 (5 bases). Germline loops: CDR1 SGHRS, CDR2 YFSETQ. The V gene lost 1 base and the J gene lost 10 bases, with 20 bases spanning the gap. The CDR3 loop spans 15 amino acids. The CDR3 here is CASSLKLQGDSGAFF. CDR3 sequence (DNA): TGCGCCAGCAGCTTGAAACTCCAGGGCGACTCGGGAGCTTTCTTT.

This clonotype has at least ten counts. The J gene is TRBJ2-3, the V gene TRBV4-1; TRBD1 agrees at 10 bases. Trimming removed 0 bases from V and 8 bases from J; junction bases left unmatched: 14. Germline-derived CDR1 and CDR2 are MGHRA and YSYEKL. The CDR3 has 18 residues. CDR3 DNA: TGCGCCAGCAGCCAAGATGGATGGGGGGGACAGGGGTTAGTTACGCAGTATTTT. It codes for CASSQDGWGGQGLVTQYF.

This clonotype has more than one count but fewer than ten. J is TRBJ2-1 and V is TRBV20-1; 7 nucleotides agree with TRBD2. Germline CDR1 DFQATT, CDR2 SNEGSKA (reference sequence). The trim removed 5 bases at V and 6 bases at J, leaving 10 bases unmatched. This CDR3 is built from 14 residues. As DNA, the CDR3 is TGCAGTGCTTCTGGGGGGGGAGGGCCCAATGAGCAGTTCTTC. Translation gives CSASGGGGPNEQFF.

This clonotype was seen a handful of times. The chain employs TRBV3-1 and TRBJ2-3, with 9 positions matching TRBD1. The CDR3 sequence is 15 residues long. Trimming cost V 8 bases and J 2 bases; bases outside gene matches: 8. Germline lookup yields CDR1 LGHDT and CDR2 YNNKEL (reference sequence). CDR3 bases: TGTGCCAGCGGGGGGACAGGGTCGATCACAGATACGCAGTATTTT. The encoded protein is CASGGTGSITDTQYF.

This clonotype was detected many times. The CDR3 region is CASRTGTGRYEQYF. Written as DNA, the CDR3 is TGTGCCAGCAGAACTGGGACAGGGAGATACGAGCAGTACTTC. The chain uses TRBV7-2 and TRBJ2-7, with 9 bases that match TRBD1. CDR3 length: 14 residues. After removal of 6 bases from V and 4 bases from J, the junction contained 7 bases not matched to a gene. Germline loops: CDR1 SGHTA, CDR2 FQGNSA.

There are many counts of this clonotype. This CDR3 reads CASSVGDRVTDTQYF. CDR3 in DNA: TGTGCCAGCAGTGTAGGAGACAGGGTAACAGATACGCAGTATTTT. This chain joins TRBV7-6 and TRBJ2-3; 7 nucleotides align to TRBD1. The V segment lost 6 bases and the J segment 3 bases; nucleotides outside the gene matches: 9. Per germline, CDR1 SGHVS and CDR2 FNYEAQ. The CDR3 contains 15 residues.

The chain uses TRBV7-2 and TRBJ2-7, with TRBD1 identical over 9 bases. The V gene end was trimmed by 5 bases and the J gene end by 7 bases; junction bases not matched to a gene: 9. The CDR3 has 14 amino acids. Per the germline V gene, CDR1 is SGHTA and CDR2 is FQGNSA. In DNA, the CDR3 is TGTGCCAGCAGCACCTTCGGGACAGGGTATGAGCAGTACTTC. Residues: CASSTFGTGYEQYF.

Points on this clonotype: This could be a read error, since a much larger clone is one nucleotide away. The rearrangement links TRBV20-1 to TRBJ2-1; TRBD2 is a possible D gene (5 bases). The CDR3 length is 15 residues. The V gene lost 6 bases and the J gene lost 2 bases, with 17 bases spanning the gap. The V gene's germline CDR1 is DFQATT and CDR2 SNEGSKA (reference sequence). In nucleotides, the CDR3 is TGCAGTGCCCAGATGAGATCGGGGACCTACAATGAGCAGTTCTTC. This codes for CSAQMRSGTYNEQFF.

This clonotype was counted ten times or more. V gene TRBV10-3 combines with J gene TRBJ1-5, with 10 bases that match TRBD1. V lost 6 bases and J lost 4; bases outside the gene matches: 3. The CDR3 loop spans 14 amino acids. Germline lookup yields CDR1 ENHRY and CDR2 SYGVKD. The CDR3 nucleotides are TGTGCCATCAGGGGACAGGGGAAGAATCAGCCCCAGCATTTT. Its translation: CAIRGQGKNQPQHF.

This clonotype showed up many times. The chain employs TRBV5-5 and TRBJ1-6; 8 bases map to TRBD1. The CDR3 spans 15 residues. CDR1 and CDR2 from the germline V gene are SGHKS and YYEKEE (reference sequence). V lost 4 bases, J lost 7 bases, and 7 bases stayed unmatched. The CDR3 DNA reads as TGTGCCAGCAGCCTCGACAACAGGGGGAATTCACCCCTCCACTTT. Translating it yields CASSLDNRGNSPLHF.

This clonotype was seen ten or more times. V and J are TRBV6-6 and TRBJ2-5; D ambiguous. Trimming left V 2 bases short and J 1 base short, with 8 bases between. Germline V gene sequence: CDR1 MNHNY, CDR2 SVGAGI (reference sequence). This CDR3 spans 14 amino acids. The CDR3 sequence is CASSYGVPQETQYF. DNA of the CDR3: TGTGCCAGCAGTTACGGGGTACCCCAAGAGACCCAGTACTTC.

This clonotype appeared a few times. The chain employs TRBV7-2 and TRBJ1-5; D unresolved. The CDR3 loop spans 15 amino acids. V was pared by 5 bases and J by 0 bases, with 11 bases between. Germline-derived CDR1 and CDR2 are SGHTA and FQGNSA. For the CDR3, the DNA is TGTGCCAGCAGCCCCTCCAGACATAGCAATCAGCCCCAGCATTTT. Residues: CASSPSRHSNQPQHF.

This clonotype appeared many times. The chain combines TRBV29-1 with TRBJ1-1; D call uncertain. Germline V CDR1 and CDR2: SQVTM, ANQGSEA. There are 13 residues in the CDR3. Trimming took 7 bases from V and 5 from J, leaving 17 bases between them. The CDR3 DNA is TGCAGCGCCGGGCGAGGAGAGGAGACTGAAGCTTTCTTT. This translates into CSAGRGEETEAFF.

The chain employs TRBV11-2 and TRBJ1-1; D possibly corresponds to TRBD1 (5 bases). The V end lost 7 bases, the J end lost 8 bases, and 14 bases lay between the germline ends. Germline V gives CDR1 SGHAT, CDR2 FQNNGV. CDR3 length: 12 amino acids. In DNA, the CDR3 is TGTGCCAGCACCGAAGGGGCCCCCGAAGCTTTCTTT. This sequence encodes CASTEGAPEAFF.

This clonotype was recorded a few times. The chain recombines TRBV5-1 with TRBJ2-7; unclear D gene. There are 14 residues in the CDR3. Between the trimmed V and J ends, which lost 4 bases and 6 bases, there was a span of 17 bases. Germline loops: CDR1 SGHRS, CDR2 YFSETQ. The CDR3 region is CASSPPGASVEQYF. In DNA form, the CDR3 reads TGCGCCAGCAGCCCGCCCGGAGCGTCCGTCGAGCAGTACTTC.